This TCR beta chain was identified during a study of CD8+CD57+ T cells in acquired aplastic anemia. With 6 bases removed from V and 8 bases from J, the gap between germline ends came to 11 bases. This CDR3 is built from 13 residues. Looked up from germline, CDR1 is SNHLY and CDR2 is FYNNEI. Flow cytometry had shown expanded CD8+CD57+ cells in the patients chosen for sequencing. Genomic DNA provided the template from which TCR beta VDJ and CDR3 profiles were obtained. TCRdb reprocessed the reads via MiXCR and lists one record per CDR3 protein. The sample shows approximately 300,000 distinct CDR3 sequences, roughly 59% of them seen only once.

This clonotype originated in a human donor with aplastic anemia. The sequenced sample was sorted CD4+, CD8+, or CD8+CD57+ T cells (not recorded which) from PBMCs. The chain recombines TRBV2 with TRBJ1-6, with unresolved D. The CDR3 coding sequence is TGTGCCAGCAGCAATTCCGCCCATTCACCCCTCCACTTT. Its translation is CASSNSAHSPLHF.